The rows below give T cell receptor beta chains drawn from one sample of a study of PD-1 blockade in mismatch repair-deficient tumors. Clones were read by immunoSEQ multiplex PCR, and TCRdb kept only the in-frame ones, dropping some. Here the sample spans roughly 110,000 clones, about three quarters being singletons. The material sequenced was peripheral blood, taken 60 weeks after starting pembrolizumab. The receptors shown here come from an adult with mismatch repair-deficient cancer. Both conserved end residues are trimmed from each CDR3.

J | V | CDR3
TRBJ2-1 | TRBV7-8 | ASSPNPGLAFNEQF
TRBJ2-4 | TRBV13 | ASSLGGQGSIQY
TRBJ1-2 | TRBV19 | ASSPTGTRGYT
TRBJ2-1 | TRBV14 | ASSPSGYYNEQF
TRBJ2-7 | TRBV4-2 | ASSFRTGDSYEQY
TRBJ1-4 | TRBV19 | ASSMGQAMGEKLF
TRBJ1-2 | TRBV9 | ASSVTGGARDGYT
TRBJ2-3 | TRBV7-9 | ASSLSSGRSDTQY
TRBJ2-3 | TRBV27 | ASSLADRSVDTQY
TRBJ2-7 | TRBV7-9 | ASSPTGTEQY
TRBJ1-4 | TRBV7-2 | ASSFLTDEKLF
TRBJ2-5 | TRBV11-3 | ASSLGQGFTQY
TRBJ1-3 | TRBV21-1 | ASSGLLQHARNTIY
TRBJ2-1 | TRBV19 | ASSMGVSEQF
TRBJ2-7 | TRBV12-5 | ASGFGLGYEQY
TRBJ2-7 | TRBV11-3 | ASSFSSGSSYEQY
TRBJ1-2 | TRBV16 | ASSPSTGRDYGYT
TRBJ1-5 | TRBV6-5 | ASKSGQATNQPQH
TRBJ1-1 | TRBV19 | ASSINLPGGIRAF
TRBJ1-1 | TRBV11-2 | ASSLETNAEAF
TRBJ2-4 | TRBV5-6 | ASSRGVVSKNIQY
TRBJ2-7 | TRBV6-5 | ASSLARDRGLNEQY
TRBJ2-7 | TRBV30 | AWTPPAWGSYEQY
TRBJ2-3 | TRBV4-1 | ASSQEGGRGTDTQY
TRBJ2-1 | TRBV19 | ASSIGLAGRTEQF
TRBJ2-7 | TRBV7-6 | ASSQGTAAYEQY
TRBJ2-1 | TRBV7-9 | ASSLQVRDEQF